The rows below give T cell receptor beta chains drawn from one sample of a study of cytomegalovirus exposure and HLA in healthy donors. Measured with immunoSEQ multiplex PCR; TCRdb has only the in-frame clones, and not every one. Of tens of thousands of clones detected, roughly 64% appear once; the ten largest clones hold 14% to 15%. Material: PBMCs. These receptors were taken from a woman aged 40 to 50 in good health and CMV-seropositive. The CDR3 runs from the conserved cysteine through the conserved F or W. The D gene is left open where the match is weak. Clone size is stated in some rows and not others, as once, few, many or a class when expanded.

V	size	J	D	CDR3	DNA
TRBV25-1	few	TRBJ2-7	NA	CASSLSYEQYF	TGTGCCAGCAGTTTATCCTACGAGCAGTACTTC
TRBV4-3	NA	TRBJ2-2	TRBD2	CASATSGINTGELFF	TGCGCCAGCGCGACTAGCGGGATCAACACCGGGGAGCTGTTTTTT
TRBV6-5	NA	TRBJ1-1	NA	CASSYGQGPKAFF	TGTGCCAGCAGTTACGGCCAGGGCCCAAAAGCTTTCTTT
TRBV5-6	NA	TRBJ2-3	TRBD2	CASSAAGGTDTQYF	TGTGCCAGCAGCGCGGCGGGGGGCACAGATACGCAGTATTTT
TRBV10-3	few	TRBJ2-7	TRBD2	CAISPSGTRSYEQYF	TGTGCCATCAGTCCTAGCGGGACGCGCTCCTACGAGCAGTACTTC
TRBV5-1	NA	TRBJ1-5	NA	CASSLGAGLRQPQHF	TGCGCCAGCAGCTTGGGCGCAGGATTGCGACAGCCCCAGCATTTT
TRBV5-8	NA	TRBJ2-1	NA	CASSFAASQYNEQFF	TGTGCCAGCAGCTTCGCGGCTAGCCAGTACAATGAGCAGTTCTTC
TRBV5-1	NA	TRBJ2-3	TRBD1	CASSSLTGYGTDTQYF	TGCGCCAGCAGCTCACTGACAGGGTATGGGACAGATACGCAGTATTTT
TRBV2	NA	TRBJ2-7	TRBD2	CASRLAAPYEQYF	TGTGCCAGTCGACTAGCGGCACCCTACGAGCAGTACTTC
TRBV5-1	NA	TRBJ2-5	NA	CASSFRVGETQYF	TGCGCCAGCAGCTTCCGGGTTGGGGAGACCCAGTACTTC
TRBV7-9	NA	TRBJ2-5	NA	CASSLVSSSLETQYF	TGTGCCAGCAGCTTAGTAAGTTCTAGTCTGGAGACCCAGTACTTC
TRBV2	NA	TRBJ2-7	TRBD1	CASGTASYEQYF	TGTGCCAGCGGGACAGCCTCCTACGAGCAGTACTTC
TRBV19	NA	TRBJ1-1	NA	CASSMVQAVSSEAFF	TGTGCCAGTAGTATGGTCCAGGCTGTCTCTTCTGAAGCTTTCTTT
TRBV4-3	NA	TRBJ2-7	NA	CASSRSRDEQYF	TGCGCCAGCAGCAGAAGTCGCGACGAGCAGTACTTC
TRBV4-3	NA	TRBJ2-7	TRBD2	CASSQGLAGGSGEQYF	TGCGCCAGCAGCCAAGGACTAGCGGGAGGGTCGGGCGAGCAGTACTTC
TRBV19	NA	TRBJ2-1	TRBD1	CASSLRDRGDNEQFF	TGTGCCAGTAGTTTGCGGGACAGGGGAGACAATGAGCAGTTCTTC
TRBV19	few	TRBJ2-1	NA	CASSIAGSAIYNEQFF	TGTGCCAGTAGTATCGCAGGGTCAGCTATTTACAATGAGCAGTTCTTC
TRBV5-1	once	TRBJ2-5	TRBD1	CASSTDRGDQYF	TGCGCCAGCAGCACGGACAGGGGGGACCAGTACTTC
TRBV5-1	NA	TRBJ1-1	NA	CASSSRENTEAFF	TGCGCCAGCAGCTCCAGGGAAAACACTGAAGCTTTCTTT
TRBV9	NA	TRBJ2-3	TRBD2	CASSVTSGRGADTQYF	TGTGCCAGCAGCGTTACTAGCGGGAGGGGCGCAGATACGCAGTATTTT
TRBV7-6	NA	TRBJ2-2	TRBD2	CASSLVGGSGTGELFF	TGTGCCAGCAGCTTAGTGGGCGGGAGCGGGACCGGGGAGCTGTTTTTT
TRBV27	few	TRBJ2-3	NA	CASSFYRADTQYF	TGTGCCAGCAGTTTCTATCGGGCAGATACGCAGTATTTT
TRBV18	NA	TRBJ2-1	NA	CASSPSDREQFF	TGTGCCAGCTCACCCTCCGACAGGGAGCAGTTCTTC
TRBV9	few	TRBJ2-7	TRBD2	CASSAPGGRGSYEQYF	TGTGCCAGCAGCGCCCCGGGGGGGCGGGGGTCCTACGAGCAGTACTTC
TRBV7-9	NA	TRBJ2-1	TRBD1	CASSLVPGGNEQFF	TGTGCCAGCAGCTTAGTTCCAGGGGGCAATGAGCAGTTCTTC
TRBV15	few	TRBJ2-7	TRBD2	CATSWSSSGNYEQYF	TGTGCCACCAGCTGGAGTTCGAGCGGGAACTACGAGCAGTACTTC
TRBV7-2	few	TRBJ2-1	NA	CASSPQTRYNEQFF	TGTGCCAGCAGCCCACAGACGCGCTACAATGAGCAGTTCTTC
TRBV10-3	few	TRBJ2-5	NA	CATPGGWEETQYF	TGTGCCACACCCGGGGGATGGGAAGAGACCCAGTACTTC
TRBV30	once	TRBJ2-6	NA	CAWNGHSGANVLTF	TGTGCCTGGAATGGACATTCTGGGGCCAACGTCCTGACTTTC
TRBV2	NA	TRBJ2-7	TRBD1	CASRIAGTARRFSYEQYF	TGTGCCAGCAGGATAGCCGGGACAGCCAGAAGGTTCTCCTACGAGCAGTACTTC
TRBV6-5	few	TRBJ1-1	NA	CASSYSNPGNTEAFF	TGTGCCAGCAGTTACTCGAATCCAGGGAACACTGAAGCTTTCTTT
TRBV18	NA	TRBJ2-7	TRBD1	CASSPRRGQRSYEQYF	TGTGCCAGCTCACCGCGCCGGGGACAGAGGTCCTACGAGCAGTACTTC
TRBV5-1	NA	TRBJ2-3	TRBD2	CASSPKRGDTQYF	TGCGCCAGCAGCCCTAAGCGGGGAGATACGCAGTATTTT
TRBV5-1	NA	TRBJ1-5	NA	CASSPQGFGGNQPQHF	TGCGCCAGCAGCCCCCAGGGGTTTGGTGGCAATCAGCCCCAGCATTTT
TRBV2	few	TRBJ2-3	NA	CASIRGDTQYF	TGTGCCAGTATCAGGGGAGATACGCAGTATTTT
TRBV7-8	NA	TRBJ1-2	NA	CASSSVRGYGYTF	TGTGCCAGCAGCTCGGTGCGGGGCTATGGCTACACCTTC
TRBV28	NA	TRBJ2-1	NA	CASSTRYLNNEQFF	TGTGCCAGCAGCACTAGATACTTAAACAATGAGCAGTTCTTC
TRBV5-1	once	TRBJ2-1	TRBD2	CASSLTSGSNEQFF	TGCGCCAGCAGCTTGACTAGCGGGAGCAATGAGCAGTTCTTC
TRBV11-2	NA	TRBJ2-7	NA	CASSPKLASLYEQYF	TGTGCCAGCAGCCCGAAGCTCGCATCCCTCTACGAGCAGTACTTC
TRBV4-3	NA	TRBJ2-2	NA	CASSQDPSTGELFF	TGCGCCAGCAGCCAAGATCCGAGTACCGGGGAGCTGTTTTTT
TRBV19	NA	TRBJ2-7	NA	CASRNEGTSYEQYF	TGTGCCAGTAGAAACGAGGGCACTTCCTACGAGCAGTACTTC
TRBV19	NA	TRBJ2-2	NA	CASSIQGWNTGELFF	TGTGCCAGTAGTATACAGGGATGGAACACCGGGGAGCTGTTTTTT
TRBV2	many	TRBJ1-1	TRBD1	CATPGGYTEAFF	TGTGCCACCCCAGGGGGCTACACTGAAGCTTTCTTT
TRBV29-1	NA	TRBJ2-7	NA	CSVEPPGNEQYF	TGCAGCGTTGAGCCCCCAGGGAACGAGCAGTACTTC
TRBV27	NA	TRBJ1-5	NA	CASSQILTGDFSNQPQHF	TGTGCCAGCAGTCAGATTTTGACAGGAGATTTTAGCAATCAGCCCCAGCATTTT
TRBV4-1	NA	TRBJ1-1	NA	CASSQVAANTEAFF	TGCGCCAGCAGCCAAGTAGCAGCGAACACTGAAGCTTTCTTT